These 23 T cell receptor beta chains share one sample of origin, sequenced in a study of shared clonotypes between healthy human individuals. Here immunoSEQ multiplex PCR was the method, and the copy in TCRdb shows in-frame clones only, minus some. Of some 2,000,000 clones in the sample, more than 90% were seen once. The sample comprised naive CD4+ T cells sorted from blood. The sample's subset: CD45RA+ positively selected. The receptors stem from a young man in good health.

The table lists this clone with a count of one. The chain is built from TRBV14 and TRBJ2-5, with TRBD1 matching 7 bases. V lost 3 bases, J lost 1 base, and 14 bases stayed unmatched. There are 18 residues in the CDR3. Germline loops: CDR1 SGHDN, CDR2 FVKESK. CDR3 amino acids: CASSHRWPGTAIQETQYF. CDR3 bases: TGTGCCAGCAGCCACCGTTGGCCCGGGACAGCGATCCAAGAGACCCAGTACTTC.

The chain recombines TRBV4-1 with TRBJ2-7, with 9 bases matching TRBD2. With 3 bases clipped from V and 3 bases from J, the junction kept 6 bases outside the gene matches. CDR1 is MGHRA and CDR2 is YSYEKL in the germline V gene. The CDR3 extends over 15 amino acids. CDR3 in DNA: TGCGCCAGCAGCCACAACGGAGCGGGAGGCTACGAGCAGTACTTC. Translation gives CASSHNGAGGYEQYF.

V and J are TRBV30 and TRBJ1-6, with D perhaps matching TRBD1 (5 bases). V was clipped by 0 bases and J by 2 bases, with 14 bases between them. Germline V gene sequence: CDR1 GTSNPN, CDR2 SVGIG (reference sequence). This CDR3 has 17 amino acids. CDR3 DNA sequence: TGTGCCTGGAGTGTAATCTCCGGGGGGGCCTATAATTCACCCCTCCACTTT. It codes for CAWSVISGGAYNSPLHF.

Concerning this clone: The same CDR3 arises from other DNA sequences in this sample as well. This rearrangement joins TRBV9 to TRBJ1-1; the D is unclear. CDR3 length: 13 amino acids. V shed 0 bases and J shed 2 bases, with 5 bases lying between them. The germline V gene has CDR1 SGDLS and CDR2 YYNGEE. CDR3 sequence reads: CASSVAVNTEAFF. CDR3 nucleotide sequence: TGTGCCAGCAGCGTAGCGGTTAACACTGAAGCTTTCTTT.

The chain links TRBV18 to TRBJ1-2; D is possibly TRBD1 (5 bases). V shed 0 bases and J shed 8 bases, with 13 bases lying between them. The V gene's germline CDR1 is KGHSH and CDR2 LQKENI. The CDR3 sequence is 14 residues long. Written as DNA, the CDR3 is TGTGCCAGCTCACCACCCCCCAGGGAAGAGGGCTACACCTTC. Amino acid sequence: CASSPPPREEGYTF.

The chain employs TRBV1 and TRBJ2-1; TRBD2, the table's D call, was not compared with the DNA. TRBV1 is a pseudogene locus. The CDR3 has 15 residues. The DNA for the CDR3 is TGCACCAGCAGCCAAGGGGTGACTAGCGGGAGTAATCCGTTCTTC. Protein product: CTSSQGVTSGSNPFF.

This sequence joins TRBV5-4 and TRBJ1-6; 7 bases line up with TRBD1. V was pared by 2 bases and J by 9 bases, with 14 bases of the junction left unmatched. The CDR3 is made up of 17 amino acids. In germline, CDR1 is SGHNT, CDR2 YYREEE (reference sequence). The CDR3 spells CASSFLLARGSSSPLHF. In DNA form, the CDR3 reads TGTGCCAGCAGCTTCCTCCTTGCCAGGGGGTCATCTTCACCCCTCCACTTT. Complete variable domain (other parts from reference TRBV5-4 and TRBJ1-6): ETGVTQSPTHLIKTRGQQVTLRCSSQSGHNTVSWYQQALGQGPQFIFQYYREEENGRGNFPPRFSGLQFPNYSSELNVNALELDDSALYLCASSFLLARGSSSPLHFGNGTRLTVT.

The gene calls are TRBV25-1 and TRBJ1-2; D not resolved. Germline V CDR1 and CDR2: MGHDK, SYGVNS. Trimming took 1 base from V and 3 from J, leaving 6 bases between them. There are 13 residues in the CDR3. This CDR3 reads CASSELGYYGYTF. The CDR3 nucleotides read TGTGCCAGCAGTGAATTGGGATACTATGGCTACACCTTC.

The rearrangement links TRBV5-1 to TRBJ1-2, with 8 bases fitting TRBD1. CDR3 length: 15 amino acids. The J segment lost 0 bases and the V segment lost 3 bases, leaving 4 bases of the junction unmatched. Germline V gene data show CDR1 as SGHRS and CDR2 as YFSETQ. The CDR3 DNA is TGCGCCAGCAGCTCTTGGGACAGGCCTAACTATGGCTACACCTTC. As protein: CASSSWDRPNYGYTF.

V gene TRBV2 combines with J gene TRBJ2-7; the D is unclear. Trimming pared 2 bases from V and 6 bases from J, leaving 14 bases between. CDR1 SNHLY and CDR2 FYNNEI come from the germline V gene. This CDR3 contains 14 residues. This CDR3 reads CASSEMGSLGEQYF. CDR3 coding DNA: TGTGCCAGCAGTGAAATGGGTAGCTTGGGCGAGCAGTACTTC.

The CDR3 DNA reads as TGTGCCTGGACCCCCCGGCAGGGCAATGGCTACACCTTC. This sequence encodes CAWTPRQGNGYTF. The chain uses TRBV30 and TRBJ1-2; a weak D match, TRBD1 (5 bases). The CDR3 contains 13 residues. The ends were cut back, 4 bases at V and 6 bases at J, with 15 bases in the middle. Germline V lookup: CDR1 GTSNPN, CDR2 SVGIG (reference sequence).

This CDR3 is CASSLNGRAPSYNEQFF. The CDR3 nucleotides read TGTGCCAGCAGTTTAAACGGGCGGGCGCCAAGTTACAATGAGCAGTTCTTC. The chain has TRBV27 and TRBJ2-1; a possible D gene is TRBD2 (5 bases). Deletions cut 2 bases from V and 4 bases from J, with 18 bases between. CDR1 is MNHEY and CDR2 is SMNVEV in the germline V gene (reference sequence). The CDR3 has 17 amino acids.

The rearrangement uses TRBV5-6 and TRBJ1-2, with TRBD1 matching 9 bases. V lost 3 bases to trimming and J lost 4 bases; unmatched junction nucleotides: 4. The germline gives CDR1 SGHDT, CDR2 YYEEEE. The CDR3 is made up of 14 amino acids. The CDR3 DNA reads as TGTGCCAGCAGCTCACAGGGGGCCGGCTATGGCTACACCTTC. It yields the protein CASSSQGAGYGYTF. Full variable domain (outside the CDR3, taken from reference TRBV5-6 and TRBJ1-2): DAGVTQSPTHLIKTRGQQVTLRCSPKSGHDTVSWYQQALGQGPQFIFQYYEEEERQRGNFPDRFSGHQFPNYSSELNVNALLLGDSALYLCASSSQGAGYGYTFGSGTRLTVV.

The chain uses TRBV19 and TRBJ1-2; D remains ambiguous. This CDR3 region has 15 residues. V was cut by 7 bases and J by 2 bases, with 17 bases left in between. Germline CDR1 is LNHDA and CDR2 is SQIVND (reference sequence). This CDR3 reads CASTKNDGFNYGYTF. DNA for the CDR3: TGTGCCAGTACTAAAAACGACGGATTCAACTATGGCTACACCTTC.

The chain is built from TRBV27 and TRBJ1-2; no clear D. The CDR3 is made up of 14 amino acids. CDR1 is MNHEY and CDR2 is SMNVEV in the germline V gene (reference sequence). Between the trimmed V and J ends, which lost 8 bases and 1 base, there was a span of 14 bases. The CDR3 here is CASGRNGLNYGYTF. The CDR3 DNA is TGTGCCAGCGGAAGAAACGGGCTTAACTATGGCTACACCTTC.

For the CDR3, the DNA is TGTGCCAGCAGTCCCTACACAGGGAATTCACCCCTCCACTTT. It is translated as CASSPYTGNSPLHF. The V gene is TRBV2, the J gene TRBJ1-6, with D possibly TRBD1 on 6 matching bases. Germline loops: CDR1 SNHLY, CDR2 FYNNEI. V was pared by 5 bases and J by 7 bases, with 12 bases between. CDR3 size: 14 residues.

The chain's CDR3 is CSVTGGSAQYF. The CDR3 coding sequence is TGCAGCGTTACAGGGGGATCGGCCCAGTACTTC. The chain recombines TRBV29-1 with TRBJ2-5; the match to TRBD1 covers 8 bases. The V gene's germline CDR1 is SQVTM and CDR2 ANQGSEA. The V and J ends lost 5 bases and 9 bases, in that order; junction bases with no gene match: 5. The CDR3 consists of 11 residues. Full variable domain (remainder filled in from reference TRBV29-1 and TRBJ2-5): SAVISQKPSRDICQRGTSLTIQCQVDSQVTMMFWYRQQPGQSLTLIATANQGSEATYESGFVIDKFPISRPNLTFSTLTVSNMSPEDSSIYLCSVTGGSAQYFGPGTRLLVL.

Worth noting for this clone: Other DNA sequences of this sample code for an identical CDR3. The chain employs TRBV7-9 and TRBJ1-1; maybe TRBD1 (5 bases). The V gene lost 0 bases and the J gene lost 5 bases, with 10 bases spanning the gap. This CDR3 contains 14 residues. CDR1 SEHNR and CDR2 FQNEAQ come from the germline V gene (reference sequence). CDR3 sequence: CASSLAGGGTEAFF. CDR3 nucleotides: TGTGCCAGCAGCTTAGCCGGTGGGGGGACTGAAGCTTTCTTT.

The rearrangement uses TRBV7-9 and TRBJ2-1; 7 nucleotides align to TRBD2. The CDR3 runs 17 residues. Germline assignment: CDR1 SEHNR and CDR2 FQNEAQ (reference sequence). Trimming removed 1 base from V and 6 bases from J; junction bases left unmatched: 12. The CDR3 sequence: CASSLGRLASSPNEQFF. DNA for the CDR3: TGTGCCAGCAGCTTAGGGAGACTAGCTTCGTCCCCCAATGAGCAGTTCTTC. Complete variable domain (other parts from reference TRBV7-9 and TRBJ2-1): DTGVSQNPRHKITKRGQNVTFRCDPISEHNRLYWYRQTLGQGPEFLTYFQNEAQLEKSRLLSDRFSAERPKGSFSTLEIQRTEQGDSAMYLCASSLGRLASSPNEQFFGPGTRLTVL.

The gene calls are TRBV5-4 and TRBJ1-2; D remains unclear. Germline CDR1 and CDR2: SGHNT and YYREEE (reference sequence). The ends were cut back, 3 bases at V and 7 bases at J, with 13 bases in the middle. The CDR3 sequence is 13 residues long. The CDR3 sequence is CASSSAGGSGYTF. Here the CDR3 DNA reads TGTGCCAGCAGCTCCGCGGGCGGAAGTGGCTACACCTTC. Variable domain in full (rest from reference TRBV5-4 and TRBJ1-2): ETGVTQSPTHLIKTRGQQVTLRCSSQSGHNTVSWYQQALGQGPQFIFQYYREEENGRGNFPPRFSGLQFPNYSSELNVNALELDDSALYLCASSSAGGSGYTFGSGTRLTVV.

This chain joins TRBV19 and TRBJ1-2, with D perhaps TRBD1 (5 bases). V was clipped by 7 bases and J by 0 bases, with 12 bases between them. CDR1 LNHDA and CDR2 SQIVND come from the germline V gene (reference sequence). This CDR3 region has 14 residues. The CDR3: CASTPAGSNYGYTF. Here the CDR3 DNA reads TGTGCCAGTACCCCCGCAGGGTCTAACTATGGCTACACCTTC. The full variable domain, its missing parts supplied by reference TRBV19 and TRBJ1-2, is DGGITQSPKYLFRKEGQNVTLSCEQNLNHDAMYWYRQDPGQGLRLIYYSQIVNDFQKGDIAEGYSVSREKKESFPLTVTSAQKNPTAFYLCASTPAGSNYGYTFGSGTRLTVV.

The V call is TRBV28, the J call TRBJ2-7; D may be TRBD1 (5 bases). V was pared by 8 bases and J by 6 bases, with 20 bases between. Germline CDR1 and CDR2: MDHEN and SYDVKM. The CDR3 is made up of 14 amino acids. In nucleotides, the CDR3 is TGTGCCAGCCTCAAGCAGGGCACTTTTCGCGAGCAGTACTTC. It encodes CASLKQGTFREQYF.

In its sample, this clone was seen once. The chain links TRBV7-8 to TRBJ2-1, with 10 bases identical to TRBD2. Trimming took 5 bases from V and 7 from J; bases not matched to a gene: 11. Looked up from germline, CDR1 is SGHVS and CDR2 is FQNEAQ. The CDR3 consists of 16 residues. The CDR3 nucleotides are TGTGCCAGCAGCCTCCCGGGAGCGGGAGGGCGGAATGAGCAGTTCTTC. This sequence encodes CASSLPGAGGRNEQFF.